A selection of T cell receptor beta chains follows, all from one sample in a study of T cells in Graves' hyperthyroidism and ophthalmopathy. One entry per CDR3 protein results from TCRdb running MiXCR on the multiplex PCR reads. The top ten hold 3.5% to 4% of the sample, which has under 650,000 distinct CDR3 sequences, 15% to 20% seen once. The sequenced sample consisted of blood. All receptors come from a woman aged 25 to 39 with Graves' hyperthyroidism. CDR3s include the opening cysteine and the closing phenylalanine or tryptophan. A D gene is named only where the DNA matches it firmly. Size is omitted from some rows. Given values are once, few, many or a class for expanded clones.

abundance: many
d_gene: TRBD1
j_gene: TRBJ2-3
v_gene: TRBV30
len: 15
CDR3aa: CAWSGNRGGTDTQYF
CDR3nt: TGTGCCTGGAGTGGCAACAGGGGGGGCACAGATACGCAGTATTTT

abundance: many
d_gene: -
j_gene: TRBJ2-3
v_gene: TRBV6-1
len: 12
CDR3aa: CASSSSYATQYF
CDR3nt: TGTGCCAGCAGTTCGAGTTACGCTACGCAGTATTTT

abundance: -
d_gene: TRBD1
j_gene: TRBJ2-5
v_gene: TRBV29-1
len: 13
CDR3aa: CSVVDRGLETQYF
CDR3nt: TGCAGCGTCGTAGACAGGGGGTTGGAGACCCAGTACTTC

abundance: many
d_gene: -
j_gene: TRBJ2-7
v_gene: TRBV20-1
len: 12
CDR3aa: CSAIRRAYEQYF
CDR3nt: TGCAGTGCTATCCGGCGAGCCTACGAGCAGTACTTC

abundance: many
d_gene: TRBD2
j_gene: TRBJ2-1
v_gene: TRBV2
len: 16
CDR3aa: CASTYQGAGVGNEQFF
CDR3nt: TGTGCCAGCACATACCAAGGGGCGGGAGTAGGCAATGAGCAGTTCTTC

abundance: many
d_gene: -
j_gene: TRBJ2-7
v_gene: TRBV20-1
len: 15
CDR3aa: CSARDPGRDSYEQYF
CDR3nt: TGCAGTGCTAGAGATCCGGGCAGGGATTCCTACGAGCAGTACTTC

abundance: -
d_gene: TRBD1
j_gene: TRBJ2-5
v_gene: TRBV27
len: 15
CDR3aa: CASSPEDRGRETQYF
CDR3nt: TGTGCCAGCAGCCCTGAGGACAGGGGGCGGGAGACCCAGTACTTC

abundance: -
d_gene: TRBD1
j_gene: TRBJ1-5
v_gene: TRBV6-1
len: 13
CDR3aa: CASREGAVQPQHF
CDR3nt: TGTGCCAGCAGGGAGGGGGCTGTTCAGCCCCAGCATTTT

abundance: few
d_gene: -
j_gene: TRBJ1-3
v_gene: TRBV9
len: 20
CDR3aa: CASSPTPMGWGGLSGNTIYF
CDR3nt: TGTGCCAGCAGCCCGACACCCATGGGTTGGGGGGGGCTCTCTGGAAACACCATATATTTT

abundance: many
d_gene: TRBD2
j_gene: TRBJ2-1
v_gene: TRBV7-9
len: 14
CDR3aa: CASATGGNGNEQFF
CDR3nt: TGTGCCAGCGCTACGGGGGGAAACGGCAATGAGCAGTTCTTC

abundance: few
d_gene: -
j_gene: TRBJ2-1
v_gene: TRBV7-6
len: 12
CDR3aa: CASSLGGHEQFF
CDR3nt: TGTGCCAGCAGCTTAGGGGGTCATGAGCAGTTCTTC

abundance: many
d_gene: -
j_gene: TRBJ1-2
v_gene: TRBV7-2
len: 15
CDR3aa: CASSLVAGQNYGYTF
CDR3nt: TGTGCCAGCAGCTTAGTGGCAGGGCAGAACTATGGCTACACCTTC

abundance: -
d_gene: -
j_gene: TRBJ2-3
v_gene: TRBV7-2
len: 12
CDR3aa: CASSTTRDTQYF
CDR3nt: TGTGCCAGCAGCACCACCCGAGATACGCAGTATTTT

abundance: once
d_gene: -
j_gene: TRBJ1-3
v_gene: TRBV9
len: 15
CDR3aa: CASSVGFGSGNTIYF
CDR3nt: TGTGCCAGCAGCGTCGGGTTTGGCTCTGGAAACACCATATATTTT

abundance: many
d_gene: TRBD1
j_gene: TRBJ1-5
v_gene: TRBV13
len: 16
CDR3aa: CASSFMGQGGNQPQHF
CDR3nt: TGTGCCAGCAGCTTTATGGGACAGGGTGGCAATCAGCCCCAGCATTTT

abundance: -
d_gene: TRBD1
j_gene: TRBJ1-1
v_gene: TRBV10-3
len: 15
CDR3aa: CAIRDRTASNTEAFF
CDR3nt: TGTGCCATCAGGGACAGGACCGCCTCGAACACTGAAGCTTTCTTT

abundance: -
d_gene: -
j_gene: TRBJ2-3
v_gene: TRBV18
len: 15
CDR3aa: CASSPKGLMSDTQYF
CDR3nt: TGTGCCAGCTCACCAAAGGGACTTATGTCAGATACGCAGTATTTT

abundance: many
d_gene: -
j_gene: TRBJ1-2
v_gene: TRBV28
len: 12
CDR3aa: CASSTGSVGYTF
CDR3nt: TGTGCCAGCAGTACAGGGTCGGTTGGCTACACCTTC

abundance: -
d_gene: TRBD1
j_gene: TRBJ1-5
v_gene: TRBV6-2/TRBV6-3
len: 15
CDR3aa: CASSEGQFSNQPQHF
CDR3nt: TGTGCCAGCAGTGAGGGACAGTTTAGCAATCAGCCCCAGCATTTT

abundance: many
d_gene: TRBD1
j_gene: TRBJ1-4
v_gene: TRBV7-9
len: 15
CDR3aa: CASSGQGQAHEKLFF
CDR3nt: TGTGCCAGCAGCGGACAAGGACAGGCACATGAAAAACTGTTTTTT

abundance: -
d_gene: -
j_gene: TRBJ1-2
v_gene: TRBV30
len: 11
CDR3aa: CAWSVRAGYTF
CDR3nt: TGTGCCTGGAGTGTACGGGCCGGCTACACCTTC

abundance: many
d_gene: -
j_gene: TRBJ1-1
v_gene: TRBV5-1
len: 14
CDR3aa: CASSGVTGTTEAFF
CDR3nt: TGCGCCAGCAGCGGAGTAACAGGGACCACTGAAGCTTTCTTT

abundance: many
d_gene: TRBD2
j_gene: TRBJ2-1
v_gene: TRBV7-9
len: 16
CDR3aa: CASSLLLAGEYNEQFF
CDR3nt: TGTGCCAGCAGCCTCCTACTAGCGGGCGAGTACAATGAGCAGTTCTTC

abundance: few
d_gene: TRBD2
j_gene: TRBJ2-3
v_gene: TRBV27
len: 16
CDR3aa: CASSGLAGGLTDTQYF
CDR3nt: TGTGCCAGCAGTGGACTAGCGGGGGGCCTCACAGATACGCAGTATTTT

abundance: many
d_gene: -
j_gene: TRBJ1-5
v_gene: TRBV18
len: 15
CDR3aa: CASSPRGNSNQPQHF
CDR3nt: TGTGCCAGCTCACCAAGAGGGAATAGCAATCAGCCCCAGCATTTT

abundance: -
d_gene: TRBD1
j_gene: TRBJ1-4
v_gene: TRBV29-1
len: 11
CDR3aa: CSSGQGEKLFF
CDR3nt: TGCAGCTCTGGACAGGGAGAAAAACTGTTTTTT

abundance: few
d_gene: TRBD1
j_gene: TRBJ2-5
v_gene: TRBV3-1
len: 15
CDR3aa: CASSQADRGSETQYF
CDR3nt: TGTGCCAGCAGCCAAGCCGACAGGGGGTCGGAGACCCAGTACTTC

abundance: -
d_gene: -
j_gene: TRBJ2-1
v_gene: TRBV4-3
len: 15
CDR3aa: CASSQAHTLFDEQFF
CDR3nt: TGCGCCAGCAGCCAAGCGCATACCCTTTTCGATGAGCAGTTCTTC

abundance: -
d_gene: -
j_gene: TRBJ2-1
v_gene: TRBV4-2
len: 16
CDR3aa: CASSPRRGGDYNEQFF
CDR3nt: TGTGCCAGCAGCCCACGGAGGGGTGGGGACTACAATGAGCAGTTCTTC

abundance: -
d_gene: TRBD1
j_gene: TRBJ1-2
v_gene: TRBV29-1
len: 16
CDR3aa: CSVEDWTGGLSGGYTF
CDR3nt: TGCAGCGTTGAAGACTGGACAGGGGGACTTAGTGGTGGCTACACCTTC

abundance: many
d_gene: -
j_gene: TRBJ1-6
v_gene: TRBV11-3
len: 15
CDR3aa: CASTDRARSNSPLHF
CDR3nt: TGTGCCAGCACCGATCGGGCCAGAAGTAATTCACCCCTCCACTTT

abundance: -
d_gene: TRBD2
j_gene: TRBJ2-7
v_gene: TRBV20-1
len: 15
CDR3aa: CSAAKAGGGNNEQYF
CDR3nt: TGCAGTGCTGCCAAAGCGGGAGGCGGAAACAACGAGCAGTACTTC

abundance: many
d_gene: -
j_gene: TRBJ1-5
v_gene: TRBV28
len: 16
CDR3aa: CASSFGGGGGNQPQHF
CDR3nt: TGTGCCAGCAGTTTCGGTGGGGGCGGTGGCAATCAGCCCCAGCATTTT

abundance: few
d_gene: -
j_gene: TRBJ1-2
v_gene: TRBV27
len: 16
CDR3aa: CASSSGGSASSYGYTF
CDR3nt: TGTGCCAGCAGTTCTGGGGGCTCCGCATCCTCCTATGGCTACACCTTC

abundance: many
d_gene: -
j_gene: TRBJ2-7
v_gene: TRBV28
len: 13
CDR3aa: CASSYRHNYEQYF
CDR3nt: TGTGCCAGCAGCTATAGACACAACTACGAGCAGTACTTC

abundance: few
d_gene: -
j_gene: TRBJ2-7
v_gene: TRBV29-1
len: 13
CDR3aa: CSVRIQGFYEQYF
CDR3nt: TGCAGCGTTAGAATTCAGGGGTTCTACGAGCAGTACTTC

abundance: -
d_gene: TRBD1
j_gene: TRBJ2-7
v_gene: TRBV7-9
len: 13
CDR3aa: CASSPKQGYEQYF
CDR3nt: TGTGCCAGCAGCCCGAAACAGGGGTACGAGCAGTACTTC

abundance: few
d_gene: -
j_gene: TRBJ2-1
v_gene: TRBV5-1
len: 13
CDR3aa: CASSLYDGNEQFF
CDR3nt: TGCGCCAGCAGCTTGTACGACGGTAATGAGCAGTTCTTC

abundance: many
d_gene: -
j_gene: TRBJ2-1
v_gene: TRBV12-3/TRBV12-4
len: 15
CDR3aa: CASSFFRGGIHEQFF
CDR3nt: TGTGCCAGCAGTTTCTTCCGGGGAGGAATCCATGAGCAGTTCTTC

abundance: -
d_gene: -
j_gene: TRBJ1-6
v_gene: TRBV28
len: 14
CDR3aa: CASSLIQGRSPLHF
CDR3nt: TGTGCCAGCAGTTTGATACAGGGTCGGTCACCCCTCCACTTT

abundance: many
d_gene: -
j_gene: TRBJ2-2
v_gene: TRBV28
len: 16
CDR3aa: CASSPASRVVTGELFF
CDR3nt: TGTGCCAGCAGTCCCGCCAGCAGGGTGGTCACCGGGGAGCTGTTTTTT

abundance: many
d_gene: -
j_gene: TRBJ2-5
v_gene: TRBV6-1
len: 14
CDR3aa: CASIHRGGQETQYF
CDR3nt: TGTGCCAGCATCCACCGAGGGGGCCAAGAGACCCAGTACTTC

abundance: few
d_gene: -
j_gene: TRBJ2-3
v_gene: TRBV9
len: 13
CDR3aa: CASSVSYTDTQYF
CDR3nt: TGTGCCAGCAGCGTAAGCTACACAGATACGCAGTATTTT

abundance: -
d_gene: TRBD1
j_gene: TRBJ1-6
v_gene: TRBV28
len: 15
CDR3aa: CASSSGTGGGSPLHF
CDR3nt: TGTGCCAGCAGTTCCGGGACAGGGGGCGGCTCACCCCTCCACTTT

abundance: few
d_gene: TRBD1
j_gene: TRBJ1-1
v_gene: TRBV9
len: 14
CDR3aa: CASSVGSGGVEAFF
CDR3nt: TGTGCCAGCAGCGTAGGTTCAGGGGGGGTTGAAGCTTTCTTT

abundance: many
d_gene: -
j_gene: TRBJ2-7
v_gene: TRBV28
len: 13
CDR3aa: CASSSVVNYEQYF
CDR3nt: TGTGCCAGCAGTTCTGTAGTTAACTACGAGCAGTACTTC

abundance: many
d_gene: TRBD1
j_gene: TRBJ2-2
v_gene: TRBV28
len: 16
CDR3aa: CASSSPGQENTGELFF
CDR3nt: TGTGCCAGCAGTTCACCGGGACAGGAGAACACCGGGGAGCTGTTTTTT

abundance: -
d_gene: TRBD1
j_gene: TRBJ1-6
v_gene: TRBV20-1
len: 13
CDR3aa: CSASHRGPSPLHF
CDR3nt: TGCAGTGCTTCGCACAGGGGGCCTTCCCCCCTCCACTTT

abundance: -
d_gene: TRBD2
j_gene: TRBJ2-1
v_gene: TRBV4-1
len: 15
CDR3aa: CASSQAGGPQGEQFF
CDR3nt: TGCGCCAGCAGCCAAGCGGGAGGGCCTCAGGGTGAGCAGTTCTTC

abundance: -
d_gene: TRBD2
j_gene: TRBJ2-1
v_gene: TRBV30
len: 12
CDR3aa: CAWGPGLPRRVF
CDR3nt: TGTGCCTGGGGCCCGGGACTACCTCGGAGGGTCTTC

abundance: -
d_gene: -
j_gene: TRBJ2-5
v_gene: TRBV20-1
len: 15
CDR3aa: CSAPRIGSQEATQYF
CDR3nt: TGCAGTGCTCCCCGTATAGGTAGCCAGGAGGCGACCCAGTACTTC

abundance: once
d_gene: TRBD2
j_gene: TRBJ2-1
v_gene: TRBV18
len: 14
CDR3aa: CAISPGTRTDEQFF
CDR3nt: TGTGCCATCTCACCAGGGACTAGAACCGATGAGCAGTTCTTC

abundance: many
d_gene: TRBD2
j_gene: TRBJ2-3
v_gene: TRBV7-2
len: 18
CDR3aa: CASSPNSLLAGGTDTQYF
CDR3nt: TGTGCCAGCAGCCCGAACTCCTTACTAGCGGGCGGCACAGATACGCAGTATTTT

abundance: few
d_gene: TRBD1
j_gene: TRBJ2-7
v_gene: TRBV28
len: 16
CDR3aa: CASSFSGTGEPYEQYF
CDR3nt: TGTGCCAGCAGTTTCTCCGGGACAGGGGAACCCTACGAGCAGTACTTC

abundance: few
d_gene: -
j_gene: TRBJ2-1
v_gene: TRBV20-1
len: 14
CDR3aa: CSASKVTPHNEQFF
CDR3nt: TGCAGTGCTAGTAAGGTAACCCCCCACAATGAGCAGTTCTTC

abundance: few
d_gene: -
j_gene: TRBJ2-2
v_gene: TRBV6-1
len: 13
CDR3aa: CASNGRATGELFF
CDR3nt: TGTGCCAGTAATGGCCGGGCCACCGGGGAGCTGTTTTTT

abundance: -
d_gene: -
j_gene: TRBJ1-1
v_gene: TRBV11-2
len: 12
CDR3aa: CTSSQSRSLAFF
CDR3nt: TGTACCAGCAGCCAAAGCCGGTCATTGGCTTTCTTT